The subject of this entry is one TCR beta chain. CDR3 length: 16 residues. The sample originates from a study of blood T cell repertoires in COVID-19. Study context: The cDNA or gDNA used as material had been derived from T cells, B-cell-depleted T cells, or PBMCs.

The data were produced by immunoSEQ multiplex PCR, yet TCRdb's version contains in-frame clones alone and is incomplete. The sample consists of about 40,000 clones, 75% to 85% of them appearing once. The source material was peripheral blood. The TCR originated in a human donor in a cohort sampled during active or convalescent COVID-19. The donor label of this sample is uncertain. This chain uses TRBV21-1 with TRBJ1-6. TRBV21-1 is a pseudogene segment. The CDR3, as DNA: TGTGCCAGCGGGAGGACCCCGGGATCCTATAATTCACCCCTCCACTTT. This codes for CASGRTPGSYNSPLHF.